This T cell receptor (beta chain) was documented in a study of blood T cell repertoires in COVID-19. Self-reported history from a screening survey and questionnaire set each donor's cohort. What the recovered Cohort 3 donors had was two negative PCRs, clearance, or symptom resolution. The germline gives CDR1 SGHDN, CDR2 FVKESK. This CDR3 contains 14 residues. Deletions cut 4 bases from V and 5 bases from J, with 11 bases between. Sequencing used immunoSEQ multiplex PCR; TCRdb keeps in-frame clones, though not all of them. The sample consists of around 300,000 clones, approximately 88% of them appearing once.

The specimen was PBMCs or T cells enriched from blood (not recorded which). The rearrangement joins TRBV14 to TRBJ2-2; D is unclear. The receptor comes from a woman aged 40 to 50 who had recovered from COVID-19. CDR3 residues: CASSRARWTGELFF. CDR3 nucleotide sequence: TGTGCCAGCAGCCGAGCCCGTTGGACCGGGGAGCTGTTTTTT.